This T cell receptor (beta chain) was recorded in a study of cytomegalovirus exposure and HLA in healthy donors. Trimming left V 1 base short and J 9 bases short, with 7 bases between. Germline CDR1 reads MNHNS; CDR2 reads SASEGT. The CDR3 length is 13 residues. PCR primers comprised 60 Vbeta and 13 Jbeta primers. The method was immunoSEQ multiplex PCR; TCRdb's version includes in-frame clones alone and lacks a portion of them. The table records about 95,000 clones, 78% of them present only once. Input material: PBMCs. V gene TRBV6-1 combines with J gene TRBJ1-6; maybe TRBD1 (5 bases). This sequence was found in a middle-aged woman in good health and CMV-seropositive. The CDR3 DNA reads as TGTGCCAGCAGTGAAGGGACATTTTCACCCCTCCACTTT. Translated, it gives CASSEGTFSPLHF.